One T cell receptor (beta chain) is described in this entry. The antigen is unknown. The data stem from a study of cytomegalovirus exposure and HLA in healthy donors. General observations from the study: The listing of roughly 160 TCR beta chains classed them as cytomegalovirus-associated. Three CMV-associated chains proved CMV antigen-specific in vitro. A later analysis linked a missense variant in DCLRE1C to the trimming of TCR beta V and J genes.

The PCR used 60 Vbeta and 13 Jbeta primers. This table comes from immunoSEQ multiplex PCR, and its TCRdb copy is limited to in-frame clones, with some not included. The sample shows 90,000 to 120,000 clones, 84% of them seen only once. Germline V gene sequence: CDR1 SGHVS, CDR2 FQNEAQ. This CDR3 has 19 amino acids. V was pared by 0 bases and J by 0 bases, with 8 bases of the junction left unmatched. Sequenced: PBMCs. The clonotype was recovered from a woman aged 18-29 years in good health and CMV-seronegative. The genes are TRBV7-8 and TRBJ1-6; 7 bases agree with TRBD1. CDR3 sequence (DNA): TGTGCCAGCAGCTTAGCGTTCGGGACAGCGAGCTCCTATAATTCACCCCTCCACTTT. Amino acid sequence: CASSLAFGTASSYNSPLHF. The full variable domain, its missing parts supplied by reference TRBV7-8 and TRBJ1-6, is GAGVSQSPRYKVAKRGQDVALRCDPISGHVSLFWYQQALGQGPEFLTYFQNEAQLDKSGLPSDRFFAERPEGSVSTLKIQRTQQEDSAVYLCASSLAFGTASSYNSPLHFGNGTRLTVT.